This is a list of T cell receptor beta chains from one sample in a study of T cell repertoires in cytomegalovirus infection. For these TCRs, the target antigens are not known. TCRdb re-analysed the reads in MiXCR, keeping a single row per CDR3 protein. The sample holds roughly 220,000 distinct CDR3 sequences, about 39% seen once. This specimen consisted of CD8+ T cells from cultured PBMCs, obtained from culture after CMV antigen stimulation. The receptors shown here come from a human donor in good health (CMV status not recorded). Some clones in this sample may be carry-over from other donors' samples. CDR3s include the opening cysteine and the closing phenylalanine or tryptophan. The D gene is left open where the match is weak. Size is omitted from some rows. Given values are once, few, many or a class for expanded clones.

>-|few|TRBJ1-1|TRBV6-5
CASSYSEGPEAFF
TGTGCCAGCAGTTACTCGGAGGGTCCTGAAGCTTTCTTT
>-|few|TRBJ1-4|TRBV7-3
CASSPGDTREKLFF
TGTGCCAGCAGCCCAGGAGATACAAGGGAAAAACTGTTTTTT
>-|-|TRBJ2-3|TRBV4-2
CASSQSTSGTGDTQYF
TGTGCCAGCAGCCAATCTACCAGCGGGACAGGAGATACGCAGTATTTT
>-|once|TRBJ2-2|TRBV19
CASSIEAQLGTGELFF
TGTGCCAGTAGTATAGAGGCCCAACTAGGTACCGGGGAGCTGTTTTTT
>-|-|TRBJ1-1|TRBV7-6
CASSLVSVGTEAFF
TGTGCCAGCAGCTTAGTTTCGGTGGGAACTGAAGCTTTCTTT
>-|-|TRBJ1-5|TRBV19
CASSIRPLQPQHF
TGTGCCAGTAGTATAAGGCCCTTGCAGCCCCAGCATTTT
>-|few|TRBJ1-3|TRBV15
CATSRDRGVGNTIYF
TGTGCCACCAGCAGAGATAGGGGGGTCGGAAACACCATATATTTT
>TRBD2|few|TRBJ2-7|TRBV27
CASSPSGQGLSYEQYF
TGTGCCAGCAGTCCCTCGGGGCAGGGACTATCCTACGAGCAGTACTTC
>-|few|TRBJ2-7|TRBV27
CASSLSVYSYEQYF
TGTGCCAGCAGTTTATCGGTATACTCCTACGAGCAGTACTTC
>-|-|TRBJ1-5|TRBV19
CASRQGGGQPQHF
TGTGCCAGTAGACAGGGTGGAGGGCAGCCCCAGCATTTT
>-|-|TRBJ2-7|TRBV4-1
CASSQYLTGYEQYF
TGCGCCAGCAGCCAATATTTGACGGGCTACGAGCAGTACTTC
>TRBD1|few|TRBJ2-4|TRBV11-1
CASSWDRGEVNIQYF
TGTGCCAGCAGCTGGGACAGGGGTGAGGTGAACATTCAGTACTTC
>-|few|TRBJ2-2|TRBV2
CASSEEGNTGELFF
TGTGCCAGCAGTGAAGAAGGGAACACCGGGGAGCTGTTTTTT
>TRBD1|-|TRBJ2-7|TRBV5-1
CASSQRQGVFYEQYF
TGCGCCAGCAGCCAAAGACAGGGGGTGTTCTACGAGCAGTACTTC
>TRBD1|-|TRBJ2-1|TRBV6-5
CASSYGDRGWTRNPRGVNEQFF
TGTGCCAGCAGTTACGGGGACAGGGGGTGGACTCGTAACCCGAGGGGTGTAAATGAGCAGTTCTTC
>-|-|TRBJ1-1|TRBV10-2
CASSDDGGGEDFF
TGCGCCAGCAGTGACGATGGTGGGGGGGAGGATTTCTTT
>-|-|TRBJ2-7|TRBV13
CASSSLAFSYEQYF
TGTGCCAGCAGCTCCTTAGCATTCTCCTACGAGCAGTACTTC
>TRBD1|few|TRBJ2-4|TRBV27
CASSLSQGKNIQYF
TGTGCCAGCAGTTTATCACAGGGGAAAAACATTCAGTACTTC
>-|-|TRBJ2-5|TRBV7-4
CASSLDLGVETQYF
TGTGCCAGCAGCTTAGATCTAGGGGTAGAGACCCAGTACTTC
>-|-|TRBJ2-2|TRBV12-3/TRBV12-4
CASSRGRYTGELFF
TGTGCCAGCAGCCGAGGGAGATACACCGGGGAGCTGTTTTTT
>-|-|TRBJ2-7|TRBV6-6
CASSLEDREQYF
TGTGCCAGCAGTTTGGAGGACCGCGAGCAGTACTTC
>TRBD2|-|TRBJ2-1|TRBV28
CASSYPTSGRRSYNEQFF
TGTGCCAGCAGTTACCCGACTAGCGGCCGGAGGTCCTACAATGAGCAGTTCTTC
>-|-|TRBJ1-2|TRBV7-1
CASSRQGESGYGYTF
TGTGCCAGCAGCCGCCAAGGGGAATCTGGCTATGGCTACACCTTC
>-|-|TRBJ2-1|TRBV7-6
CASSLGGTENEQFF
TGTGCCAGCAGCTTAGGGGGTACAGAAAATGAGCAGTTCTTC
>TRBD2|-|TRBJ2-1|TRBV7-6
CASSSATSGGPQRNSDEQFF
TGTGCCAGCAGCTCGGCGACTAGCGGGGGCCCACAAAGGAACAGCGATGAGCAGTTCTTC
>TRBD1|few|TRBJ1-5|TRBV11-3
CASPFTMGYLPGQPFNQPQHF
TGTGCCAGCCCGTTCACTATGGGTTATCTCCCGGGACAGCCGTTTAATCAGCCCCAGCATTTT
>-|-|TRBJ2-7|TRBV4-2
CASSHTSSGYEQYF
TGTGCCAGCAGCCACACTAGTTCGGGCTACGAGCAGTACTTC
>-|-|TRBJ2-1|TRBV4-2
CASSQEYSASSYNEQFF
TGTGCCAGCAGCCAAGAGTATAGCGCGAGCTCCTACAATGAGCAGTTCTTC
>TRBD2|-|TRBJ2-3|TRBV20-1
CSAGLAGGQYF
TGCAGTGCTGGACTAGCCGGAGGGCAGTATTTT
>TRBD1|-|TRBJ1-1|TRBV11-2
CASRQAGTANTEAFF
TGTGCCAGCAGGCAGGCCGGGACAGCTAACACTGAAGCTTTCTTT